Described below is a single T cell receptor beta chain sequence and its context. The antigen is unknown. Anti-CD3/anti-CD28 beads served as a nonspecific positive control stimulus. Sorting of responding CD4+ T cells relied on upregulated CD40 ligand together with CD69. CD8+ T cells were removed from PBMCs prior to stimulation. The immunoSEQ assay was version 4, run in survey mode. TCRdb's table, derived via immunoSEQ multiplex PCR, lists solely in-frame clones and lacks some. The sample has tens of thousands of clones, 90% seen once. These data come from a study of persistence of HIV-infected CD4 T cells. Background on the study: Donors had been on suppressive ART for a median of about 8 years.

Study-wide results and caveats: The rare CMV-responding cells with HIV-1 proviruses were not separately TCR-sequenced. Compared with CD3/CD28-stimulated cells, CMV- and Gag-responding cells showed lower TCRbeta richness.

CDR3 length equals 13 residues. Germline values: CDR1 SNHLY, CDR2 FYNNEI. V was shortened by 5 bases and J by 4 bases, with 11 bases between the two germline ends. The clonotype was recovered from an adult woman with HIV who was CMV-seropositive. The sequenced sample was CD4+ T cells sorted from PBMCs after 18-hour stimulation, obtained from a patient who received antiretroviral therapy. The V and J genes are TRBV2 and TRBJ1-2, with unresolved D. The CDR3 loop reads CASSSGPIYGYTF. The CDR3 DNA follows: TGTGCCAGCAGTTCCGGGCCCATCTATGGCTACACCTTC.